The present entry profiles one TCR beta chain with its context. This specimen belongs to a study of blood T cell repertoires in COVID-19. Overall study: The United States, Italy and Spain provided the acute and convalescent COVID-19 samples. PBMCs, B-cell-depleted T cells, or T cells provided the cDNA or gDNA that made up the material.

In the original processing: Amplified reference gene primers provided the basis for estimating nucleated cell counts. Profiling relied on immunoSEQ multiplex PCR, and the TCRdb table lists in-frame clones only, not all of them. V, J and clone size were drawn from that table, and D and trimming were deduced from the DNA. The table has roughly 150,000 clones, around 82% seen once. V was cut by 3 bases and J by 1 base, with 15 bases left in between. The germline V gene encodes CDR1 SGDLS and CDR2 YYNGEE. This CDR3 spans 16 amino acids. The chain joins TRBV9 to TRBJ2-3; the D gene is possibly TRBD2 (7 bases). The sequence derives from a human donor in a cohort sampled during active COVID-19. Material for sequencing was peripheral blood. In DNA, the CDR3 is TGTGCCAGCAGCGCAGAGCAGGGGAGGGGCACAGATACGCAGTATTTT. Translating it yields CASSAEQGRGTDTQYF.